Listed here are 13 T cell receptor beta chains from one sample, sequenced in a study of cytomegalovirus exposure and HLA in healthy donors. PCR was performed using 60 Vbeta and 13 Jbeta primers. The assay was immunoSEQ multiplex PCR, and TCRdb's table has in-frame clones only and misses some. The sample holds under 200,000 clones, around 68% seen once. Sequencing was carried out using PBMCs. The receptors stem from a man aged 50 to 60 in good health and CMV-seronegative.

V gene TRBV6-1 combines with J gene TRBJ1-6, with unresolved D. Germline CDR1 reads MNHNS; CDR2 reads SASEGT. The CDR3 has 14 residues. The V end was cut by 4 bases, the J end by 10 bases, with 14 bases between. CDR3 sequence reads: CASSVVEVGSPLHF. The CDR3 DNA sequence: TGTGCCAGCAGTGTCGTGGAGGTTGGATCACCCCTCCACTTT.

In this sample, this clone turned up once. This chain links TRBV5-1 with TRBJ2-3; a weak D match, TRBD2 (6 bases). The CDR3 totals 16 residues. Germline assignment: CDR1 SGHRS and CDR2 YFSETQ. V shed 4 bases and J shed 2 bases, with 17 bases lying between them. The CDR3 is CASSPPTGGPTDTQYF. The CDR3 nucleotides are TGCGCCAGCAGCCCTCCCACCGGGGGACCCACAGATACGCAGTATTTT.

The chain carries TRBV9 and TRBJ2-3; a possible D gene is TRBD1 (6 bases). The germline V gene has CDR1 SGDLS and CDR2 YYNGEE. V was trimmed by 1 base and J by 0 bases, leaving 12 bases between them. The CDR3 consists of 16 residues. DNA of the CDR3: TGTGCCAGCAGCGTATGGACACAGGGTAGCACAGATACGCAGTATTTT. Protein: CASSVWTQGSTDTQYF. Supplemented by reference TRBV9 and TRBJ2-3, the full variable domain reads DSGVTQTPKHLITATGQRVTLRCSPRSGDLSVYWYQQSLDQGLQFLIQYYNGEERAKGNILERFSAQQFPDLHSELNLSSLELGDSALYFCASSVWTQGSTDTQYFGPGTRLTVL.

A note on this clone: The sample carries other DNA sequences with the same CDR3. V usage is TRBV5-1 and J usage is TRBJ2-3; maybe TRBD1 (6 bases). Trimming removed 0 bases at V and 0 bases at J, with 8 bases between. CDR3 length: 15 residues. CDR1 and CDR2 (germline): SGHRS, YFSETQ. Here the CDR3 reads CASSLGGLSTDTQYF. Here the CDR3 DNA reads TGCGCCAGCAGCTTGGGGGGGCTGAGCACAGATACGCAGTATTTT.

The count of this clone is one. The chain recombines TRBV7-2 with TRBJ1-5; TRBD1 is a possible D gene (6 bases). With 4 bases removed from V and 2 bases from J, the gap between germline ends came to 6 bases. This CDR3 region has 13 residues. The V gene's germline CDR1 is SGHTA and CDR2 FQGNSA. In nucleotides, the CDR3 is TGTGCCAGCAGCTCAGGGGGCAATCAGCCCCAGCATTTT. It translates to CASSSGGNQPQHF. The full variable domain, its missing parts supplied by reference TRBV7-2 and TRBJ1-5, is GAGVSQSPSNKVTEKGKDVELRCDPISGHTALYWYRQSLGQGLEFLIYFQGNSAPDKSGLPSDRFSAERTGGSVSTLTIQRTQQEDSAVYLCASSSGGNQPQHFGDGTRLSIL.

A remark on this clone: Other DNA sequences in this sample translate to the same CDR3. The chain is built from TRBV5-1 and TRBJ1-1, with 8 bases aligning to TRBD1. Per the germline V gene, CDR1 is SGHRS and CDR2 is YFSETQ. The V gene end was trimmed by 2 bases and the J gene end by 1 base; junction bases not matched to a gene: 1. The CDR3 extends over 14 amino acids. The CDR3 DNA reads as TGCGCCAGCAGCTTCACAGGGGGGAACACTGAAGCTTTCTTT. It encodes CASSFTGGNTEAFF.

The J gene is TRBJ1-5, the V gene TRBV7-2; D may be TRBD1 (6 bases). The germline V gene has CDR1 SGHTA and CDR2 FQGNSA. The CDR3 loop spans 15 amino acids. Trimming shortened V by 5 bases and J by 3 bases, and 14 bases separated the two germline ends. This CDR3 reads CASSTQQGNNQPQHF. For the CDR3, the DNA is TGTGCCAGCAGCACACAACAGGGTAACAATCAGCCCCAGCATTTT. Full variable domain (rest looked up from reference TRBV7-2 and TRBJ1-5): GAGVSQSPSNKVTEKGKDVELRCDPISGHTALYWYRQSLGQGLEFLIYFQGNSAPDKSGLPSDRFSAERTGGSVSTLTIQRTQQEDSAVYLCASSTQQGNNQPQHFGDGTRLSIL.

The chain employs TRBV19 and TRBJ1-2; 9 bases fit TRBD1. This CDR3 contains 17 residues. Per germline, CDR1 LNHDA and CDR2 SQIVND (reference sequence). The V gene end was trimmed by 1 base and the J gene end by 4 bases; junction bases not matched to a gene: 10. CDR3 in amino acids: CASSIGDRGYSGYGYTF. The DNA for the CDR3 is TGTGCCAGTAGTATAGGCGACAGGGGGTATTCCGGCTATGGCTACACCTTC.

This clone occurred a few times. The gene calls are TRBV4-2 and TRBJ2-3; D perhaps matches TRBD2 (6 bases). Per the germline V gene, CDR1 is LGHNA and CDR2 is YNFKEQ. Trimming left V 4 bases short and J 2 bases short, with 10 bases between. The CDR3 runs to 14 residues. CDR3 nucleotides: TGTGCCAGCAGCCCCCTAGCGACCACAGATACGCAGTATTTT. It yields the protein CASSPLATTDTQYF.

The chain has TRBV14 and TRBJ2-1; 11 nucleotides align to TRBD2. Germline CDR1 and CDR2: SGHDN and FVKESK. V gave up 5 bases and J gave up 5 bases; unmatched junction bases: 8. This CDR3 region has 16 residues. The CDR3 DNA is TGTGCCAGCAGCGCGGCGACTAGCGGGGTCCACAATGAGCAGTTCTTC. This encodes CASSAATSGVHNEQFF.

The chain has TRBV7-2 and TRBJ2-3, with D perhaps matching TRBD1 (6 bases). This CDR3 region has 13 residues. Germline CDR1 and CDR2: SGHTA and FQGNSA. Trimming cost V 5 bases and J 5 bases, with 11 bases left between them. The CDR3 spells CASSPRGGDTQYF. The CDR3, as DNA: TGTGCCAGCAGCCCCCGAGGGGGAGATACGCAGTATTTT.

The chain links TRBV7-9 to TRBJ2-7; maybe TRBD2 (7 bases). V lost 0 bases and J lost 12, with 18 bases in between. Germline assignment: CDR1 SEHNR and CDR2 FQNEAQ (reference sequence). The CDR3 is made up of 14 amino acids. The DNA of the CDR3 is TGTGCCAGCAGCTTAGCGCGGGGGCAACAGGGAGCGTACTTC. It yields the protein CASSLARGQQGAYF.

The chain uses TRBV2 and TRBJ2-1; weak D call: TRBD1 (6 bases). The CDR3 has 14 amino acids. Trimming took 6 bases from V and 4 from J, leaving 13 bases between them. Germline V CDR1 and CDR2: SNHLY, FYNNEI. CDR3 DNA: TGTGCCAGCAGGGTCGGGCAGGGGTACAATGAGCAGTTCTTC. Amino acids: CASRVGQGYNEQFF.